The 6 T cell receptor beta chains below come from one sample, sequenced in a study of cytomegalovirus exposure and HLA in healthy donors. Vbeta (60) and Jbeta (13) primers were used in the PCR. Method: immunoSEQ multiplex PCR; TCRdb's copy keeps in-frame clones and lacks some. This table has 150,000 to 200,000 clones, roughly 79% appearing once. The specimen sequenced was PBMCs. The receptors were sampled from a male donor in good health and CMV-seronegative.

The CDR3: CASSPSLTDTQYF. For the CDR3, the DNA is TGTGCCAGCTCACCCTCCCTCACAGATACGCAGTATTTT. The V call is TRBV18, the J call TRBJ2-3, with D unclear. The germline V and J ends were trimmed by 3 bases and 2 bases, with 6 bases remaining between them. Looked up from germline, CDR1 is KGHSH and CDR2 is LQKENI. This CDR3 contains 13 residues.

The rearrangement uses TRBV6-1 and TRBJ2-1, with 10 bases fitting TRBD2. The V segment lost 3 bases and the J segment 5 bases; nucleotides outside the gene matches: 4. This CDR3 has 15 residues. The germline V gene has CDR1 MNHNS and CDR2 SASEGT. This chain's CDR3 is CASSEALAGNNEQFF. The CDR3 DNA is TGTGCCAGCAGTGAGGCACTAGCGGGAAACAATGAGCAGTTCTTC.

The chain is built from TRBV2 and TRBJ2-1; 9 bases are a match to TRBD2. The V gene end was trimmed by 2 bases and the J gene end by 5 bases; junction bases not matched to a gene: 7. The CDR3 is 16 residues long. CDR1 is SNHLY and CDR2 is FYNNEI in the germline V gene. The CDR3: CASSETGSSGDNEQFF. The CDR3 bases are TGTGCCAGCAGTGAAACGGGGTCTAGCGGGGACAATGAGCAGTTCTTC.

This clone appeared a few times. The rearrangement links TRBV5-4 to TRBJ1-3, with 10 bases that match TRBD1. This CDR3 spans 14 amino acids. Looked up from germline, CDR1 is SGHNT and CDR2 is YYREEE (reference sequence). The junction had 3 bases not matched to a gene; V was cut back by 5 bases and J by 4 bases. The CDR3 DNA reads TGTGCCAGCAGGGACAGGGGGTCGGGAAACACCATATATTTT. Residues: CASRDRGSGNTIYF.

The chain employs TRBV5-4 and TRBJ2-3, with TRBD2 matching 10 bases. The V gene end was trimmed by 4 bases and the J gene end by 2 bases; junction bases not matched to a gene: 7. The CDR3 extends over 16 amino acids. Germline V gives CDR1 SGHNT, CDR2 YYREEE (reference sequence). CDR3 sequence: CASSRLAGSFTDTQYF. In nucleotides, the CDR3 is TGTGCCAGCAGCCGACTAGCGGGTTCTTTCACAGATACGCAGTATTTT.

This chain connects TRBV6-6 to TRBJ1-5, with 9 positions matching TRBD1. This CDR3 is built from 14 residues. Germline lookup yields CDR1 MNHNY and CDR2 SVGAGI (reference sequence). V lost 5 bases to trimming and J lost 6 bases; unmatched junction nucleotides: 5. The chain's CDR3 is CASSRTGAGQPQHF. In DNA, the CDR3 is TGTGCCAGCAGTAGGACAGGGGCGGGTCAGCCCCAGCATTTT.